Each of the 27 T cell receptor beta chains below was sequenced from the same sample in a study of T cells in Graves' hyperthyroidism and ophthalmopathy. It was RNA transcripts that yielded the amplified TCR beta CDR3 regions. Primed by the HTBI set, a first-round RT-PCR was run on the TCR CDR3. TCRdb called the multiplex PCR reads again in MiXCR, with one record for every CDR3 protein. This sample has roughly 170,000 distinct CDR3 sequences, with more than 15% found just once. Sequenced material: blood. The receptors shown here come from a woman aged 45-60 years with Graves' hyperthyroidism.

This clonotype was observed many times. This sequence joins TRBV19 and TRBJ1-2; no definite D call. CDR1 LNHDA and CDR2 SQIVND come from the germline V gene (reference sequence). The germline V and J ends were trimmed by 3 bases and 0 bases, with 8 bases remaining between them. The CDR3 contains 14 residues. CDR3 residues: CASSIGRTNYGYTF. The CDR3 DNA sequence: TGTGCCAGTAGTATCGGCAGGACTAACTATGGCTACACCTTC.

The genes are TRBV28 and TRBJ2-5; TRBD2 agrees at 8 bases. Losses at the gene ends were 10 bases for V and 4 bases for J; bases not matched to a gene: 11. The V gene's germline CDR1 is MDHEN and CDR2 SYDVKM. The CDR3 has 14 residues. Written as DNA, the CDR3 is TGTGCCATCGCCCCCCTAGCGGGTGGAGAGACCCAGTACTTC. This encodes CAIAPLAGGETQYF.

J is TRBJ1-2 and V is TRBV7-8; D is undetermined. V gave up 1 base and J gave up 4 bases, with 13 bases separating them. Germline V CDR1 and CDR2: SGHVS, FQNEAQ. The CDR3 is 15 amino acids. The CDR3 nucleotides are TGTGCCAGCAGCTTAGAAGGAGGTTTCGGCTATGGCTACACCTTC. This codes for CASSLEGGFGYGYTF.

At least ten counts were recorded for this clonotype. The V gene is TRBV20-1, the J gene TRBJ1-6; D ambiguous. Germline assignment: CDR1 DFQATT and CDR2 SNEGSKA (reference sequence). The CDR3 has 14 residues. Deletions cut 5 bases from V and 0 bases from J, with 8 bases between. The CDR3 spells CSAPGRSYNSPLHF. CDR3 sequence (DNA): TGCAGTGCTCCCGGACGCTCCTATAATTCACCCCTCCACTTT.

This clonotype was observed many times. V and J are TRBV7-8 and TRBJ1-5; perhaps TRBD1 as D (5 bases). Trimming left V 1 base short and J 4 bases short, with 14 bases between. CDR1 and CDR2 from the germline V gene are SGHVS and FQNEAQ. The CDR3 consists of 16 residues. The DNA of the CDR3 is TGTGCCAGCAGCTTAGGAGGCAGGGAGGCAAATCAGCCCCAGCATTTT. Residues: CASSLGGREANQPQHF. The full variable domain, in which reference TRBV7-8 and TRBJ1-5 provide the parts outside the CDR3, is GAGVSQSPRYKVAKRGQDVALRCDPISGHVSLFWYQQALGQGPEFLTYFQNEAQLDKSGLPSDRFFAERPEGSVSTLKIQRTQQEDSAVYLCASSLGGREANQPQHFGDGTRLSIL.

This clonotype was found many times. The V call is TRBV29-1, the J call TRBJ2-3, with D perhaps matching TRBD2 (7 bases). The CDR3 has 13 amino acids. Trimming cost V 6 bases and J 3 bases, with 13 bases left between them. Germline assignment: CDR1 SQVTM and CDR2 ANQGSEA. The CDR3 loop reads CSVAGGATDTQYF. The CDR3, as DNA: TGCAGCGTAGCTGGGGGGGCGACAGATACGCAGTATTTT.

Only a few counts were recorded for this clonotype. The rearrangement links TRBV27 to TRBJ1-5; no clear D. V lost 5 bases and J 0 bases, leaving 11 bases between the germline ends. CDR1 is MNHEY, CDR2 SMNVEV, per germline (reference sequence). The CDR3 spans 15 residues. CDR3 amino acids: CASSKEGISNQPQHF. The CDR3 DNA reads as TGTGCCAGCAGTAAAGAGGGAATTAGCAATCAGCCCCAGCATTTT.

Many counts were recorded for this clonotype. J is TRBJ2-7 and V is TRBV20-1; 7 nucleotides align to TRBD1. The CDR3 extends over 11 amino acids. V lost 6 bases and J lost 7; bases outside the gene matches: 6. Per germline, CDR1 DFQATT and CDR2 SNEGSKA (reference sequence). The CDR3 region has the DNA TGCAGTGCAACCACAGGGGTTGAGCAGTACTTC. Translating it yields CSATTGVEQYF.

This clonotype was detected ten times or more. V and J are TRBV7-8 and TRBJ1-2, with TRBD1 identical over 7 bases. CDR3 length: 13 residues. V gave up 3 bases and J gave up 4 bases; unmatched junction bases: 2. Germline loops: CDR1 SGHVS, CDR2 FQNEAQ. The CDR3: CASSLDRPYGYTF. In DNA, the CDR3 is TGTGCCAGCAGCTTGGACAGGCCCTATGGCTACACCTTC.

Only a few counts were recorded for this clonotype. The V gene is TRBV4-2, the J gene TRBJ1-6; D is unresolved. There are 15 residues in the CDR3. The V and J ends lost 0 bases and 6 bases respectively, with 9 bases between them. Germline V gene sequence: CDR1 LGHNA, CDR2 YNFKEQ. This CDR3 is CASSQDRAVNSPLHF. CDR3 nucleotide sequence: TGTGCCAGCAGCCAAGATAGGGCAGTTAATTCACCCCTCCACTTT.

This chain joins TRBV20-1 and TRBJ2-1; 11 bases map to TRBD2. Germline trimming cut 0 bases from V and 3 bases from J; bases unmatched to any gene: 7. The germline gives CDR1 DFQATT, CDR2 SNEGSKA (reference sequence). The CDR3 runs 17 residues. The CDR3 spells CSARDHTSGGNYNEQFF. DNA of the CDR3: TGCAGTGCTAGAGATCATACTAGCGGGGGAAACTACAATGAGCAGTTCTTC.

In this sample, this clonotype turned up a few times. This chain connects TRBV4-2 to TRBJ1-6; TRBD1 aligns across 10 bases. The CDR3 has 17 residues. The germline V gene has CDR1 LGHNA and CDR2 YNFKEQ. The ends lost 0 bases at V and 8 bases at J; junction bases unmatched: 7. CDR3: CASSQDPAGTGDSPLHF. Written as DNA, the CDR3 is TGTGCCAGCAGCCAAGACCCCGCCGGGACAGGGGATTCACCCCTCCACTTT.

The chain employs TRBV28 and TRBJ2-7; weak D call: TRBD1 (6 bases). The CDR3 runs to 14 residues. CDR1 and CDR2 from the germline V gene are MDHEN and SYDVKM. Between the trimmed V and J ends, which lost 4 bases and 2 bases, there was a span of 12 bases. CDR3 sequence: CASSSFQGTYEQYF. In nucleotides, the CDR3 is TGTGCCAGCAGTTCCTTTCAGGGGACCTACGAGCAGTACTTC.

This clonotype was recorded many times. V is TRBV24-1 and J is TRBJ1-3; weak D call: TRBD1 (5 bases). The CDR3 has 17 residues. Germline V gene sequence: CDR1 KGHDR, CDR2 SFDVKD. The V end lost 2 bases, the J end lost 0 bases, and 13 bases lay between the germline ends. CDR3 nucleotide sequence: TGTGCCACCAGTGATTACGCCGGGACGGGCTCTGGAAACACCATATATTTT. Its protein product is CATSDYAGTGSGNTIYF.

V is TRBV12-3 or TRBV12-4 and J is TRBJ2-4; D uncertain. The CDR3 consists of 13 residues. The V gene lost 5 bases and the J gene lost 5 bases, with 10 bases spanning the gap. CDR3 DNA: TGTGCCAGCAGTAGCGCGGCGGAAAACATTCAGTACTTC. Amino acids: CASSSAAENIQYF.

There are a few counts of this clonotype. The chain employs TRBV7-9 and TRBJ1-2; D is possibly TRBD1 (5 bases). Germline assignment: CDR1 SEHNR and CDR2 FQNEAQ (reference sequence). V lost 5 bases, J lost 2 bases, and 18 bases lay in between. CDR3 length equals 16 residues. Here the CDR3 reads CASSPAPQGTNYGYTF. In nucleotides, the CDR3 is TGTGCCAGCAGCCCCGCGCCGCAGGGTACGAACTATGGCTACACCTTC.

This rearrangement joins TRBV6-6 to TRBJ2-7; 7 bases map to TRBD1. The CDR3 spans 15 residues. Germline V gene sequence: CDR1 MNHNY, CDR2 SVGAGI (reference sequence). With V trimmed by 0 bases and J by 0 bases, 2 bases remained unmatched. The CDR3 region is CASSYSGQDSYEQYF. CDR3 bases: TGTGCCAGCAGTTACTCAGGACAGGACTCCTACGAGCAGTACTTC.

Many counts were recorded for this clonotype. The rearrangement uses TRBV10-2 and TRBJ1-1; a weak D match, TRBD1 (6 bases). The CDR3 runs 17 residues. Deletions cut 0 bases from V and 1 base from J, with 15 bases between. CDR1 is WSHSY and CDR2 is SAAADI in the germline V gene. CDR3 protein: CASSESTYGTPNTEAFF. The CDR3 nucleotides read TGCGCCAGCAGTGAGTCGACGTACGGGACACCGAACACTGAAGCTTTCTTT.

The sample holds many counts of this clonotype. The chain links TRBV6-5 to TRBJ1-5; the match to TRBD1 covers 7 bases. The CDR3 consists of 16 residues. V dropped 0 bases and J dropped 3; count of bases not matched to a gene: 5. The germline gives CDR1 MNHEY, CDR2 SVGAGI. The CDR3 spells CASSYSPRGINQPQHF. CDR3 in DNA: TGTGCCAGCAGTTACTCGCCCAGGGGGATCAATCAGCCCCAGCATTTT.

This clonotype was detected only a few times. The chain joins TRBV5-4 to TRBJ1-2; D possibly corresponds to TRBD1 (5 bases). Germline V gene lookup returns CDR1 SGHNT and CDR2 YYREEE (reference sequence). Trimming shortened V by 4 bases and J by 4 bases, and 11 bases separated the two germline ends. CDR3 length equals 13 residues. The DNA for the CDR3 is TGTGCCAGCAGCCTCGACGGGGGCTATGGCTACACCTTC. Residues: CASSLDGGYGYTF.

This clonotype was counted ten times or more. CDR3 sequence: CASRGSRAGSVSQPQHF. In nucleotides, the CDR3 is TGTGCCAGCAGAGGGAGTAGGGCAGGGAGCGTCAGTCAGCCCCAGCATTTT. The rearrangement uses TRBV6-1 and TRBJ1-5, with a possible D match to TRBD1 (5 bases). This CDR3 has 17 residues. CDR1 is MNHNS, CDR2 SASEGT, per germline. Trimming took off 6 bases at V and 6 bases at J, with 24 bases between the two ends.

The chain uses TRBV5-1 and TRBJ2-7; 8 bases are shared with TRBD1. Trimming cost V 4 bases and J 1 base; bases outside gene matches: 4. CDR3 size: 14 residues. Germline V gene data show CDR1 as SGHRS and CDR2 as YFSETQ. The CDR3 loop is CASSAWDRSYEQYF. The CDR3 bases are TGCGCCAGCAGCGCCTGGGACAGGTCCTACGAGCAGTACTTC.

The CDR3 protein is CASSPTGRTNNSPLHF. The CDR3 DNA reads TGTGCCAGCTCACCGACCGGACGGACTAATAATTCACCCCTCCACTTT. The rearrangement links TRBV18 to TRBJ1-6, with unresolved D. Germline CDR1 KGHSH, CDR2 LQKENI. CDR3 length: 16 residues. V lost 3 bases and J 5 bases, leaving 14 bases between the germline ends.

This clonotype was detected ten times or more. The V gene is TRBV11-2, the J gene TRBJ2-1, with D perhaps matching TRBD1 (6 bases). The CDR3 runs to 14 residues. Germline assignment: CDR1 SGHAT and CDR2 FQNNGV. Trimming removed 5 bases from V and 6 bases from J, with 14 bases in between. CDR3 residues: CASSALTGGNEQFF. CDR3 bases: TGTGCCAGCAGCGCATTGACAGGTGGCAATGAGCAGTTCTTC. Complete variable domain (other parts from reference TRBV11-2 and TRBJ2-1): EAGVAQSPRYKIIEKRQSVAFWCNPISGHATLYWYQQILGQGPKLLIQFQNNGVVDDSQLPKDRFSAERLKGVDSTLKIQPAKLEDSAVYLCASSALTGGNEQFFGPGTRLTVL.

This clonotype showed up many times. The chain has TRBV10-3 and TRBJ2-4, with no clear D. The V end lost 3 bases, the J end lost 7 bases, and 4 bases lay between the germline ends. CDR3 length: 11 amino acids. Per germline, CDR1 ENHRY and CDR2 SYGVKD. The CDR3 DNA follows: TGTGCCATCAGTGATAGGAACATTCAGTACTTC. It translates to CAISDRNIQYF.

Many counts were recorded for this clonotype. This chain links TRBV11-1 with TRBJ2-7; possibly TRBD2 for D (5 bases). Per the germline V gene, CDR1 is SGHAT and CDR2 is FQDESV (reference sequence). CDR3 length: 15 residues. The V and J ends lost 1 base and 5 bases respectively, with 15 bases between them. The CDR3 here is CASSLGGLGADEQYF. CDR3 DNA: TGTGCCAGCAGCTTAGGAGGGTTGGGAGCGGACGAGCAGTACTTC.

This clonotype was seen repeatedly, ten times or more. The CDR3 nucleotides read TGCGCCAGCAGCTTGTTGAGGGGCAATGAGCAGTTCTTC. This translates into CASSLLRGNEQFF. J is TRBJ2-1 and V is TRBV5-1; D possibly matches TRBD1 or TRBD2 (5 bases each). The CDR3 length is 13 residues. V lost 1 base and J 6 bases, leaving 8 bases between the germline ends. CDR1 is SGHRS, CDR2 YFSETQ, per germline.